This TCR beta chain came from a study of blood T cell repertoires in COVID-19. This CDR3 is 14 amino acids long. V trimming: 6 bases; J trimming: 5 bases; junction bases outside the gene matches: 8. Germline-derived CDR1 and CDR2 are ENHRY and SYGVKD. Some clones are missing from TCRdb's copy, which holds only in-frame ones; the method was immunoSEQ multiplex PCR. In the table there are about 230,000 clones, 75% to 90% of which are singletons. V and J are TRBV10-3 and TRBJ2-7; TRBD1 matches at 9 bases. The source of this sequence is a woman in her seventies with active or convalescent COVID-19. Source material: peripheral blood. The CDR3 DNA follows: TGTGCCATCAGAACAGGGGGCGGCGGTGACGAGCAGTACTTC. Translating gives CAIRTGGGGDEQYF.